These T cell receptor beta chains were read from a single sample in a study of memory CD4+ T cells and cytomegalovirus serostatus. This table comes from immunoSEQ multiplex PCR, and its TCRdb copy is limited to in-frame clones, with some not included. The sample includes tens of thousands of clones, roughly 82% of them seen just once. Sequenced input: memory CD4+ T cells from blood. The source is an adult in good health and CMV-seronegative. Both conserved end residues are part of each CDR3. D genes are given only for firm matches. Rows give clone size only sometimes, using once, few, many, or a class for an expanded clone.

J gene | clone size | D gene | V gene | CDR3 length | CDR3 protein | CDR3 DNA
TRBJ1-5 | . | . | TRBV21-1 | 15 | CASSKSWRQGDLRHF | TGTGCCAGCAGCAAAAGCTGGCGACAGGGAGATTTGAGACATTTT
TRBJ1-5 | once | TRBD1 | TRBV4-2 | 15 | CASSQDWAGGRAQHF | TGTGCCAGCAGCCAAGATTGGGCAGGGGGCCGGGCCCAGCATTTT
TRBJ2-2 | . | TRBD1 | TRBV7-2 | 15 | CASSPWTGGAGELFF | TGTGCCAGCAGCCCCTGGACAGGGGGCGCCGGGGAGCTGTTTTTT
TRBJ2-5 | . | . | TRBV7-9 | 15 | CASSLAMGSGETQYF | TGTGCCAGCAGCTTAGCGATGGGGTCGGGGGAGACCCAGTACTTC
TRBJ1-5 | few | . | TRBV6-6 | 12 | CATVQGNQPQHF | TGTGCCACCGTACAGGGAAATCAGCCCCAGCATTTT
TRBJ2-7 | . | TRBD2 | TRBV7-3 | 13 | CASSQSGGLEQYF | TGTGCCAGCAGCCAGAGCGGGGGGCTCGAGCAGTACTTC
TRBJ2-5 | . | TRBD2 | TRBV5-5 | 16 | CASSLGLAGGRETQYF | TGTGCCAGCAGCTTGGGACTAGCGGGGGGGCGAGAGACCCAGTACTTC
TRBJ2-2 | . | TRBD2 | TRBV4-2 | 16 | CASSQVVAGGLGELFF | TGTGCCAGCAGCCAAGTGGTAGCGGGGGGGCTCGGGGAGCTGTTTTTT
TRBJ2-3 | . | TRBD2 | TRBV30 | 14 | CAWSVRAGTDTQYF | TGTGCCTGGAGTGTACGAGCGGGGACAGATACGCAGTATTTT
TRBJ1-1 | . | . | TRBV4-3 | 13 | CASSQEANTEAFF | TGCGCCAGCAGCCAAGAGGCGAACACTGAAGCTTTCTTT
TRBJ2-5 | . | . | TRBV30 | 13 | CAWSVDRQETQYF | TGTGCCTGGAGTGTCGACAGACAAGAGACCCAGTACTTC
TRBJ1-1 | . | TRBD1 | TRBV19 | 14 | CASSTGGRNTEAFF | TGTGCCAGTAGTACAGGGGGCAGGAACACTGAAGCTTTCTTT
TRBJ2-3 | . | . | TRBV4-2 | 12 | CASSQRADTQYF | TGTGCCAGCAGCCAACGGGCAGATACGCAGTATTTT
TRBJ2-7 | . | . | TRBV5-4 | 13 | CASRPDSTYEQYF | TGTGCCAGCAGGCCTGACAGCACCTACGAGCAGTACTTC
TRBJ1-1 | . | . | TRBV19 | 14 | CASSTNTGRTEAFF | TGTGCCAGTAGTACTAACACAGGGAGAACTGAAGCTTTCTTT
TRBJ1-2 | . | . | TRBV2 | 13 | CASSERGIYGYTF | TGTGCCAGCAGTGAACGGGGAATATATGGCTACACCTTC
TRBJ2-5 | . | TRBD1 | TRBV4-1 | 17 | CASSQVTGTGDPGTQYF | TGCGCCAGCAGCCAAGTTACCGGGACAGGGGACCCGGGGACCCAGTACTTC
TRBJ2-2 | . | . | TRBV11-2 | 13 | CASSLGRTGELFF | TGTGCCAGCAGCTTAGGACGGACCGGGGAGCTGTTTTTT
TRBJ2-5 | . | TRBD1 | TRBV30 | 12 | CAWGQGAETQYF | TGTGCCTGGGGACAGGGGGCAGAGACCCAGTACTTC
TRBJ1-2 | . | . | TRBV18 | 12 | CASSPSDYGYTF | TGTGCCAGCTCACCGAGCGACTATGGCTACACCTTC
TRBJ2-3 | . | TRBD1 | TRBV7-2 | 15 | CASSTTGVGTDTQYF | TGTGCCAGCAGTACGACAGGGGTTGGCACAGATACGCAGTATTTT
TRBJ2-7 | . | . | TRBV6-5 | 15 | CASRGTGKGSYEQYF | TGTGCCAGCAGGGGTACAGGGAAGGGTTCCTACGAGCAGTACTTC
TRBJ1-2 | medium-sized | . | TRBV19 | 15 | CASRIGETGVYGYTF | TGTGCCAGTCGAATTGGGGAAACCGGGGTATATGGCTACACCTTC
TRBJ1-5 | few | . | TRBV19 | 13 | CASSTRTNQPQHF | TGTGCCAGTAGTACTCGGACTAACCAGCCCCAGCATTTT
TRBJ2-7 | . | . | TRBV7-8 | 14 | CASRWGDKNYEQYF | TGTGCCAGCAGATGGGGGGACAAGAACTACGAGCAGTACTTC
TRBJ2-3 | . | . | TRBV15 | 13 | CATSLPSTDTQYF | TGTGCCACCAGCTTACCGAGCACAGATACGCAGTATTTT
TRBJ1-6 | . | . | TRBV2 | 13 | CASRADLDSPLHF | TGTGCCAGCAGGGCCGACCTGGATTCACCCCTCCACTTT
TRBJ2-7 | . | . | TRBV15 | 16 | CATSRGRGLQGYEQYF | TGTGCCACCAGCAGAGGCCGGGGACTTCAGGGTTACGAGCAGTACTTC
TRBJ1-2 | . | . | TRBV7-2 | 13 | CASSYRTSGWYTF | TGTGCCAGCAGCTACCGGACCTCGGGGTGGTACACCTTC
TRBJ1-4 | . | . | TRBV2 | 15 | CASSVNSATNEKLFF | TGTGCCAGCAGTGTAAACAGTGCAACTAATGAAAAACTGTTTTTT
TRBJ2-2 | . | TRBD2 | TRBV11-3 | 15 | CASSLRRGGTGELFF | TGTGCCAGCAGCTTACGGCGGGGGGGCACCGGGGAGCTGTTTTTT
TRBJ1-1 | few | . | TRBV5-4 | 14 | CASSFGRQNTEAFF | TGTGCCAGCAGTTTTGGGAGGCAGAACACTGAAGCTTTCTTT
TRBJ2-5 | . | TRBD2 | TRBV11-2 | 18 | CASRRSGTSGGNRETQYF | TGTGCCAGCAGACGCAGTGGAACTAGCGGGGGGAATCGAGAGACCCAGTACTTC
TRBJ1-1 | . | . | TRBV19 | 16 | CASSFRLPGLEPEAFF | TGTGCCAGTAGTTTCCGCTTACCGGGACTCGAGCCTGAAGCTTTCTTT
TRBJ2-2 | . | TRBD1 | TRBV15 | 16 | CATSRLSTGGTGELFF | TGTGCCACCAGCAGACTCTCGACAGGGGGTACGGGGGAGCTGTTTTTT
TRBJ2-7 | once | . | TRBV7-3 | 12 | CASSSRTSEQYF | TGTGCCAGCAGCTCCCGGACATCAGAGCAGTACTTC
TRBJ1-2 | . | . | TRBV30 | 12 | CAWMQGKGDYTF | TGTGCCTGGATGCAGGGGAAAGGTGACTACACCTTC
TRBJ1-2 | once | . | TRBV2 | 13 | CASSGLGNYGYTF | TGTGCCAGCAGTGGTCTGGGGAACTATGGCTACACCTTC
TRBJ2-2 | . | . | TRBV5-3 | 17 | CARSRSSFVPDTGELFF | TGTGCCAGAAGCCGCAGTTCTTTCGTTCCGGACACCGGGGAGCTGTTTTTT
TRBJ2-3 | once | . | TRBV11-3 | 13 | CASSIGGTNTQYF | TGTGCCAGCAGCATCGGGGGCACAAATACGCAGTATTTT
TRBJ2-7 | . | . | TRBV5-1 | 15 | CASSVAPGEAYEQYF | TGCGCCAGCAGCGTGGCCCCGGGAGAAGCATACGAGCAGTACTTC
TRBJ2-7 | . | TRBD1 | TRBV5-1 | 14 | CASSGGTGPYEQYF | TGCGCCAGCAGCGGCGGGACAGGGCCCTACGAGCAGTACTTC
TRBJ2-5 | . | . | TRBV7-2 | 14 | CASSLGGRAETQYF | TGTGCCAGCAGCTTAGGGGGTAGGGCAGAGACCCAGTACTTC
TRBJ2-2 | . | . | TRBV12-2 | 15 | CASRSGGGGNGELFF | TGTGCAAGTCGCTCCGGGGGCGGGGGTAACGGGGAGCTGTTTTTT
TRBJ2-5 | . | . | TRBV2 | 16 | CASDGGQLYRAQTQYF | TGTGCCAGCGACGGGGGCCAGCTCTACAGGGCCCAGACCCAGTACTTC
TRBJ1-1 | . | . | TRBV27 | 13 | CASRGNRNTEAFF | TGTGCCAGCAGGGGAAATAGAAACACTGAAGCTTTCTTT
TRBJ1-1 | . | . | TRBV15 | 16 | CATSRPPQTMNTEAFF | TGTGCCACCAGCAGACCTCCACAGACTATGAACACTGAAGCTTTCTTT
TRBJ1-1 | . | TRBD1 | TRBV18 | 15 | CASSLTGAVGTEAFF | TGTGCCAGCTCATTGACAGGGGCCGTGGGCACTGAAGCTTTCTTT
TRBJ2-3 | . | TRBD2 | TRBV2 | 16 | CASGLAGGLSTDTQYF | TGTGCCAGTGGACTAGCGGGGGGGCTAAGCACAGATACGCAGTATTTT
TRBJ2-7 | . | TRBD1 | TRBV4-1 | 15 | CASSQGPGGPYEQYF | TGCGCCAGCAGCCAAGGGCCAGGGGGCCCTTACGAGCAGTACTTC
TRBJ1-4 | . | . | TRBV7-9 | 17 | CASSPSQFLTSNEKLFF | TGTGCCAGCAGCCCCTCGCAGTTCTTAACTTCCAATGAAAAACTGTTTTTT
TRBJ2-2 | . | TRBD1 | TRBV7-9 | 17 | CASSFSPGTANTGELFF | TGTGCCAGCAGCTTCTCTCCCGGGACAGCGAACACCGGGGAGCTGTTTTTT
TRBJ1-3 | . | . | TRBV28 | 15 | CASSSPGSSGNTIYF | TGTGCCAGCAGTTCCCCCGGGAGCTCTGGAAACACCATATATTTT
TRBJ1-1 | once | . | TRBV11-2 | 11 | CASRHQGIAFF | TGTGCCAGCAGACACCAGGGGATCGCTTTCTTT
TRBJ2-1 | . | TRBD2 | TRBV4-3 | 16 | CASSQDYGGAFDEQFF | TGCGCCAGCAGCCAAGATTACGGGGGGGCATTCGATGAGCAGTTCTTC